The 25 T cell receptor beta chains in this list originate from one sample, sequenced in a study of tumor-infiltrating lymphocytes in primary liver carcinoma. Reverse transcription of about 500 ng total RNA with a constant-region primer produced TCR beta cDNA. It was through three nested multiplex PCR rounds of slightly modified ARM-PCR that TCR beta libraries arose. The first two PCR rounds used TRBV1-TRBV30 forward primers with a C-beta reverse primer, about 10 cycles each. TCRdb re-derived calls from the multiplex PCR reads in MiXCR, one entry per CDR3 protein. The sample shows roughly 86,000 distinct CDR3 sequences, less than 70% of them seen only once. Extraction of RNA together with DNA used about 17-31 mg of unsorted bulk tissue. Sequenced sample: tumor-adjacent normal liver tissue. These receptors were obtained from a man aged 35 to 55 with primary liver carcinoma and hepatitis B virus infection.

On this clonotype: A much bigger clone sits one base away, suggesting this may be a read error. The chain employs TRBV6-2 or TRBV6-3 and TRBJ1-4; tentatively, D is TRBD1 (6 bases). This CDR3 region has 14 residues. CDR1 is MNHEY and CDR2 is SVGEGT in the germline V gene. The V end lost 5 bases, the J end lost 8 bases, and 15 bases lay between the germline ends. The CDR3 here is CASSLTGWREKLFF. The CDR3 nucleotides read TGTGCCAGCAGTCTCACAGGGTGGCGAGAAAAACTGTTTTTT.

This clonotype was recorded many times. This chain joins TRBV6-1 and TRBJ2-3, with no clear D. CDR1 and CDR2 (germline): MNHNS, SASEGT. The V and J ends lost 1 base and 2 bases respectively, with 13 bases between them. CDR3 length: 16 residues. The CDR3 sequence: CASSEERKGYTDTQYF. As DNA, the CDR3 is TGTGCCAGCAGTGAAGAGAGAAAAGGGTACACAGATACGCAGTATTTT.

Remarks on this clonotype: One junction end does not reproduce the germline sequence, and a read error may be involved. The V gene is TRBV5-5, the J gene TRBJ2-7, with 11 bases that match TRBD2. The germline V gene encodes CDR1 SGHKS and CDR2 YYEKEE (reference sequence). This CDR3 comprises 16 residues. Written as DNA, the CDR3 is TGTGCCAGCGGCTTAGCAACTAGCGGGAGCGATTACGAGCAGTACTTC. Translated: CASGLATSGSDYEQYF.

On this clonotype: A single base separates this from a much larger clone, so it may be a read error. The chain uses TRBV4-1 and TRBJ2-2; D is possibly TRBD1 (5 bases). CDR1 is MGHRA, CDR2 YSYEKL, per germline. The V end lost 0 bases, the J end lost 10 bases, and 21 bases lay between the germline ends. CDR3 length equals 17 residues. CDR3 region: CASSQETMIPRTPELFF. For the CDR3, the DNA is TGCGCCAGCAGCCAAGAAACGATGATACCGAGGACACCGGAGCTGTTTTTT.

Notes on this clonotype: As the CDR3 is not closed by the conserved phenylalanine or tryptophan, this likely results from a read error. This rearrangement joins TRBV11-2 to TRBJ2-7; no clear D. CDR3 length: 12 residues. The germline V gene encodes CDR1 SGHAT and CDR2 FQNNGV. CDR3 in amino acids: CTSRRSSYEQYL. DNA of the CDR3: TGTACCAGCAGAAGGAGCTCCTACGAGCAGTACCTC.

In the case of this clonotype: At one end the junction does not follow the germline gene, possibly because of a read error. The chain uses TRBV11-2 and TRBJ2-1, with D possibly TRBD2 on 5 matching bases. CDR1 is SGHAT, CDR2 FQNNGV, per germline. CDR3 length: 15 amino acids. DNA for the CDR3: TGTGCCAGCAGCCTAATTGGCGGACTTCGCCATGAGCACTTCTTC. This encodes CASSLIGGLRHEHFF.

This clonotype was seen a single time. Relative to the germline gene, one junction end is altered; a read error may explain this. The chain couples TRBV5-6 to TRBJ2-7; possibly TRBD1 for D (5 bases). CDR1 and CDR2 from the germline V gene are SGHDT and YYEEEE. The CDR3 consists of 14 residues. The chain's CDR3 is CASTSDTYSYEQYF. DNA for the CDR3: TGTGCCAGCACCTCGGACACTTACTCCTACGAGCAATACTTC.

In the case of this clonotype: Given a much more abundant clone one base away, this may be a read error. The chain is built from TRBV4-2 and TRBJ2-3; 10 nucleotides align to TRBD2. The V gene's germline CDR1 is LGHNA and CDR2 YNFKEQ. The CDR3 covers 18 residues. The CDR3 bases are TGTGCCAGCAGCCAAGATAGTTCGGCTAGCGGGGGCACAGTTACGCAGTATTTT. The encoded protein is CASSQDSSASGGTVTQYF.

This clonotype was found many times. The J gene is TRBJ1-2, the V gene TRBV12-3 or TRBV12-4, with D possibly matching TRBD1 (6 bases). Trimming left V 8 bases short and J 5 bases short, with 27 bases between. The CDR3 loop spans 17 amino acids. CDR3 coding DNA: TGTGCCAGCGCCACCCTACGGGGGCAGGGACTTCTTTATGGCTACACCTTC. Translated: CASATLRGQGLLYGYTF.

Comments on this clonotype: A much larger clone differs by one base, so this may be a read error. This chain uses TRBV6-1 with TRBJ2-3; D remains ambiguous. The CDR3 consists of 14 residues. Germline CDR1 is MNHNS and CDR2 is SASEGT. V was shortened by 11 bases and J by 2 bases, with 17 bases between the two germline ends. The CDR3 bases are TGTGCCTCCAGGTGGGTCAAGGACACAGATACGCAGTATTTT. This encodes CASRWVKDTDTQYF.

Points on this clonotype: Being one base from a much bigger clone, this may be a read error. The genes are TRBV6-2 or TRBV6-3 and TRBJ2-7, with D unclear. The CDR3 is 11 residues long. V lost 7 bases and J 3 bases, leaving 7 bases between the germline ends. Germline V lookup: CDR1 MNHEY, CDR2 SVGEGT. The CDR3 DNA sequence: TGTGCCAGCAAGGTGGGCTACGAGCAGTACTTC. This encodes CASKVGYEQYF.

This clonotype was seen a few times. The chain uses TRBV15 and TRBJ2-1, with 9 positions matching TRBD2. The CDR3 length is 15 residues. The V gene end was trimmed by 6 bases and the J gene end by 2 bases; junction bases not matched to a gene: 5. Germline CDR1 LNHNV, CDR2 YYDKDF (reference sequence). The CDR3 region is CATRPTSGAYNEQFF. Written as DNA, the CDR3 is TGTGCCACCAGGCCGACTAGCGGAGCCTACAATGAGCAGTTCTTC.

Notes on this clonotype: This sequence may be a read error, since a much larger clone differs from it by one base. The chain recombines TRBV10-2 with TRBJ2-7; possibly TRBD1 or TRBD2 for D (5 bases each). This CDR3 is 15 amino acids long. Germline CDR1 WSHSY, CDR2 SAAADI. CDR3 DNA sequence: TGCGCCAGCAGCAATGCCCGGGACCGGCCCTACAAGCAGTACTTC. Translation gives CASSNARDRPYKQYF.

As regards this clonotype: A read error is possible here, since a much larger clone lies one base away. No conserved phenylalanine or tryptophan is present at the end of the CDR3, so a read error is the likely explanation. J is TRBJ2-7 and V is TRBV5-4; 10 positions agree with TRBD2. The CDR3 spans 15 residues. Germline V CDR1 and CDR2: SGHNT, YYREEE (reference sequence). V trimming: 4 bases; J trimming: 1 base; junction bases outside the gene matches: 5. The CDR3 loop reads CASSVTSGRSYEQYL. The CDR3 nucleotides read TGTGCCAGCAGCGTGACTAGCGGGCGGTCCTACGAGCAGTACTTA.

This clonotype has only one observation. The genes are TRBV6-5 and TRBJ2-3; D might be TRBD2 (7 bases). CDR3 length: 16 residues. Germline V gene lookup returns CDR1 MNHEY and CDR2 SVGAGI. Deletions cut 5 bases from V and 1 base from J, with 16 bases between. The CDR3 DNA reads as TGTGCCAGCAGTCATTCGGGGGGCGATGGCACAGATACGCAGTATTTT. This codes for CASSHSGGDGTDTQYF.

This clonotype was found a few times. This sequence joins TRBV9 and TRBJ2-1; tentative D call: TRBD1 (5 bases). With 1 base removed from V and 0 bases from J, the gap between germline ends came to 8 bases. The V gene's germline CDR1 is SGDLS and CDR2 YYNGEE. The CDR3 totals 15 residues. The CDR3 nucleotides are TGTGCCAGCAGCGTAAGGACAACCTCCTACAATGAGCAGTTCTTC. This translates into CASSVRTTSYNEQFF. Full variable domain (rest looked up from reference TRBV9 and TRBJ2-1): DSGVTQTPKHLITATGQRVTLRCSPRSGDLSVYWYQQSLDQGLQFLIQYYNGEERAKGNILERFSAQQFPDLHSELNLSSLELGDSALYFCASSVRTTSYNEQFFGPGTRLTVL.

Comments on this clonotype: Possible read error: a much larger clone is one base away. J is TRBJ2-5 and V is TRBV12-3 or TRBV12-4; TRBD2 matches at 8 bases. The CDR3 is 14 residues long. CDR3 loop: CTSSQSGREETQYF. The CDR3 bases are TGTACCAGCAGCCAGAGCGGGAGAGAAGAGACCCAGTACTTC.

In the case of this clonotype: Possible read error: a much larger clone is one base away. The V gene is TRBV6-1, the J gene TRBJ2-7, with D unclear. The CDR3 consists of 13 residues. Germline V gives CDR1 MNHNS, CDR2 SASEGT. This CDR3 is CVSTNRGSYEQYF. The CDR3 DNA sequence: TGTGTCAGCACGAACAGAGGCTCCTACGAGCAGTACTTC.

The V and J genes are TRBV19 and TRBJ2-5; 7 nucleotides line up with TRBD2. The CDR3 is made up of 14 amino acids. Germline lookup yields CDR1 LNHDA and CDR2 SQIVND (reference sequence). V lost 3 bases to trimming and J lost 1 base; unmatched junction nucleotides: 2. The CDR3 DNA reads TGTGCCAGTAGTATCTCTAGCGGCCAAGAGACCCAGTACTTC. Translation gives CASSISSGQETQYF.

A few counts support this clonotype. V gene TRBV5-4 combines with J gene TRBJ2-1; possible D gene TRBD2, 6 bases. The V gene's germline CDR1 is SGHNT and CDR2 YYREEE (reference sequence). The CDR3 consists of 15 residues. The ends were cut back, 4 bases at V and 9 bases at J, with 20 bases in the middle. CDR3 region: CASSAGSGGGFEQFF. For the CDR3, the DNA is TGTGCCAGCAGCGCGGGGTCGGGTGGGGGGTTTGAGCAGTTCTTC.

The gene calls are TRBV12-3 or TRBV12-4 and TRBJ2-1, with 8 bases aligning to TRBD2. The CDR3 has 16 amino acids. The V segment lost 7 bases and the J segment 5 bases; nucleotides outside the gene matches: 13. For the CDR3, the DNA is TGTGCCAGCACCCAAGAAGCGGGGGTGGGGAACAATGAGCAGTTCTTC. This gives the protein CASTQEAGVGNNEQFF.

This clonotype has more than one count but fewer than ten. The rearrangement uses TRBV28 and TRBJ2-7; D call uncertain. Germline V gene lookup returns CDR1 MDHEN and CDR2 SYDVKM. V was clipped by 5 bases and J by 2 bases, with 19 bases between them. The CDR3 totals 16 residues. The CDR3 protein is CASSPLTTTVPYEQYF. In DNA, the CDR3 is TGTGCCAGCAGTCCCCTCACCACGACGGTACCCTACGAGCAGTACTTC.

Comment on this clonotype: One end of the junction does not line up with germline, which may come from a read error. The genes are TRBV11-2 and TRBJ2-3, with D maybe TRBD2 (6 bases). The CDR3 totals 15 residues. Germline CDR1 SGHAT, CDR2 FQNNGV. The CDR3 loop is CASNRPAGSTDTQYF. The CDR3 DNA sequence: TGCGCCAGCAACCGGCCGGCGGGGAGCACAGATACGCAGTATTTT.

Comments on this clonotype: One end of the junction varies from germline; a read error may be responsible. The rearrangement joins TRBV29-1 to TRBJ2-7, with 10 bases aligning to TRBD1. The CDR3 contains 15 residues. The germline gives CDR1 SQVTM, CDR2 ANQGSEA. The CDR3: CSVEEDGQGVYEQYF. As DNA, the CDR3 is TGCAGCGTTGAAGAGGATGGACAGGGGGTCTACGAGCAGTATTTC.

As regards this clonotype: This sequence may be a read error, since a much larger clone differs from it by one base. This chain connects TRBV28 to TRBJ2-5; the match to TRBD1 covers 11 bases. CDR3 length: 15 amino acids. CDR1 is MDHEN and CDR2 is SYDVKM in the germline V gene. After removal of 7 bases from V and 4 bases from J, the junction contained 8 bases not matched to a gene. CDR3 sequence reads: CASNLDRGHRETQYF. In DNA form, the CDR3 reads TGTGCCAGCAATCTGGACAGGGGGCACAGAGAGACCCAGTACTTC.